This T cell receptor (beta chain) was obtained from a study of shared clonotypes between healthy human individuals. Germline CDR1 reads SGHNT; CDR2 reads YYREEE (reference sequence). J was trimmed by 2 bases and V by 4 bases; bases with no gene match: 9. This CDR3 spans 15 amino acids. Running of the assay took place at deep level. Assay: immunoSEQ multiplex PCR; the TCRdb copy retains only in-frame clones and omits some. The sample holds fewer than 3 million clones, about nine tenths seen once. Sequenced input: naive CD4+ T cells from PBMCs. The subset denotes: CD45RA+ positively selected. This TCR derives from a man aged 18 to 29 in good health. Some clones in this sample may be carry-over from other donors' samples. This rearrangement joins TRBV5-4 to TRBJ2-7; 7 bases fit TRBD1. Here the CDR3 DNA reads TGTGCCAGCAGCCATGCCGGGACAGCCCCCTACGAGCAGTACTTC. The encoded protein is CASSHAGTAPYEQYF.